This T cell receptor (beta chain) appears in the sequencing data of a study of CD8 T cells in Susac syndrome. Reverse transcription of about 0.5 to 1 ug RNA used random hexamers. With immunoSEQ multiplex PCR, TCR beta CDR3 was amplified across 54 Vbeta and 13 Jbeta. TCRdb analysed the immunoSEQ multiplex PCR reads with MiXCR anew, one entry per CDR3 protein. Of almost 450,000 distinct CDR3 sequences listed, 75% to 90% were seen once; the top ten hold 0.09% to 0.15%. CDR3 length: 11 residues. Per germline, CDR1 MDHEN and CDR2 SYDVKM. Trimming pared 3 bases from V and 9 bases from J, leaving 6 bases between. The T cells that were sequenced for TCR beta were CD8+ and CD4+ cells from blood.

The origin of this receptor is a human donor with multiple sclerosis. Sequenced input: CD8+ T cells from PBMCs. The chain couples TRBV28 to TRBJ2-1; D uncertain. The CDR3 protein is CASSFTAEQFF. DNA of the CDR3: TGTGCCAGCAGTTTCACGGCTGAGCAGTTCTTC.